This T cell receptor (beta chain) was documented in a study of post-analysis software for immune sequencing data. Study-wide context: The study covered relapsing-remitting, secondary progressive and progressive-relapsing courses of multiple sclerosis.

TCR beta cDNA libraries had unique molecular identifiers. Yield was 450,000 to 650,000 cDNA molecules from around 1 to 10 million T cells. TCRdb called the PCR reads again in MiXCR, with one record for every CDR3 protein. The sample carries 600,000 to 700,000 distinct CDR3 sequences, approximately 59% recorded once. Study-level findings and limits: When patients were compared with controls, 4 or 5 TRBV segments were more frequent, TRBV5-6, TRBV5-1 and TRBV20-1 among them. Controls showed significantly higher normalized Chao1 diversity than did multiple sclerosis patients. Analysis by F measure revealed that same-batch samples clustered strongly together.

This clonotype was seen a single time. What it recognizes is unknown. A junction boundary mismatches the germline segment, possibly from a read error. Germline lookup yields CDR1 MGHRA and CDR2 YSYEKL. The CDR3 is 15 amino acids. This sequence originates from a girl aged 2 to 10 with multiple sclerosis. This rearrangement joins TRBV4-1 to TRBJ2-7, with 7 bases that match TRBD2. The sample taken for sequencing was blood. The CDR3 DNA reads as TGCGCCAGTAGCCAAGAGCCCAGCGGGGCGAGGGAGCAGTACTTC. It yields the protein CASSQEPSGAREQYF.